The source of this T cell receptor beta chain is a study of CD8 T cells in Susac syndrome (dated by TCRdb to the late 2010s). In terms of the full investigation: Repertoire sequencing was used to test whether CD8+ T cell activation and differentiation in Susac syndrome was antigen driven. The study compared CD8+ T cell repertoire clonality among eleven to twelve healthy donors, approximately 14 Susac syndrome patients and 15 multiple sclerosis patients.

A remark on this clonotype: Its antigen is currently not known. Base qualities were left out, and no much larger clone turns up one base away.

RNA was extracted using the RNeasy kit, and roughly 0.45 to 1 microgram was reverse transcribed with random hexamers. TCR beta CDR3 regions were amplified with the immunoSEQ multiplex PCR assay covering 54 Vbeta and 13 Jbeta segments. Bias from PCR amplification was corrected by using a synthetic template baseline for primer optimization and for computational correction. On the authors' methods: Reads were assigned to V, D and J genes according to IMGT and analyzed in immunoSEQ Analyzer, with only productive sequences retained. Clonality was calculated as one minus the Shannon entropy normalized by log2 of the number of productive unique sequences. For each patient and control, public and private clones were evaluated within the 100 most prevalent clones. Susac-specific clones were defined as absent from healthy and MS cohorts, over a thousand published viral clones and other ImmuneACCESS disease sequences. Using fastp at Q25 and MiXCR, TCRdb reprocessed the public reads and kept productive beta chains. When rows share a CDR3 protein, they turn into one entry using the most common DNA and genes. These V and J calls rely on TCRdb rather than the paper's analysis. A total of about 150,000 distinct CDR3 sequences appear in this sample, roughly 95% of them only once. Together, the top ten hold roughly 0.15% of the sample.

Overall study outcomes, separate from this receptor: The study acknowledged that relatively few individuals were included in the TCR sequencing and HLA analysis.

The CDR3 spans 15 residues, from the cysteine through the phenylalanine. Only the CDR3 DNA is retained, 45 bases long and in frame from the first base. The junction carries 13 bases between V and J, which are trimmed by 1 base and 4 bases respectively. CDR1 LGHDT and CDR2 YNNKEL were looked up in the germline V gene (reference sequence). Peripheral blood CD8+ and CD4+ T cells from healthy donors, Susac syndrome patients and multiple sclerosis patients were profiled by high-throughput TCR beta sequencing. Multiple sclerosis controls were treatment-naive patients with stable or active relapsing-remitting disease fulfilling revised McDonald criteria. Bulk CD8+ and CD4+ T cells were purified magnetically by negative isolation, whereas CD8+ TEMRA cells were enriched by FACS. Blood was drawn into EDTA tubes, processed within 24 hours, and PBMCs were isolated by density gradient centrifugation. PBMCs intended for TCR sequencing were cryopreserved in liquid nitrogen and were subsequently thawed in a 37 degrees C water bath. The sorted or isolated CD4+, CD8+ and CD8+ TEMRA cells reached a purity of at least 90%.

Sequences were obtained from CD8+ T cells from PBMCs. The sequence was obtained from a human donor with multiple sclerosis. The chain is made from TRBV3-1 and TRBJ1-2; possibly the D gene is TRBD1, per 6 matching bases. The CDR3 loop reads CASSQAGGAGYGYTF. At the DNA level, the sequence is TGTGCCAGCAGCCAAGCGGGGGGCGCCGGCTATGGCTACACCTTC.